One sample yielded the 21 T cell receptor beta chains listed below, sequenced in a study of T-cell reconstitution after alpha-beta-depleted transplantation in children. The TCRbeta library incorporated unique molecular identifiers. A single record per CDR3 protein comes from TCRdb applying MiXCR to the PCR reads. Of fewer than 550,000 distinct CDR3 sequences listed, over 9.5% are singletons. Sequencing was performed on PBMCs, mostly from graft donor cells, taken 180 days after TCRalphabeta/CD19-depleted stem cell transplant. The receptors shown here come from a female patient between 2 and 10 years old who had a stem cell transplant for aplastic anemia, so the T cells may come from the graft donor.

This clonotype was observed a few times. J is TRBJ2-5 and V is TRBV7-8, with a possible D match to TRBD2 (5 bases). Trimming pared 7 bases from V and 0 bases from J, leaving 12 bases between. Germline CDR1 SGHVS, CDR2 FQNEAQ. The CDR3 consists of 14 residues. In DNA form, the CDR3 reads TGTGCCAGCACCCCCTGGCGGGACCAAGAGACCCAGTACTTC. Its protein is CASTPWRDQETQYF. Using reference TRBV7-8 and TRBJ2-5 for the parts outside the CDR3, the full variable domain is GAGVSQSPRYKVAKRGQDVALRCDPISGHVSLFWYQQALGQGPEFLTYFQNEAQLDKSGLPSDRFFAERPEGSVSTLKIQRTQQEDSAVYLCASTPWRDQETQYFGPGTRLLVL.

This clonotype was seen a few times. V usage is TRBV28 and J usage is TRBJ2-1, with D possibly called TRBD1 or TRBD2 (5 bases each). V lost 3 bases and J 9 bases, leaving 15 bases between the germline ends. The CDR3 sequence is 14 residues long. CDR1 is MDHEN and CDR2 is SYDVKM in the germline V gene. For the CDR3, the DNA is TGTGCCAGCAGTTTTGTAGGGGCGAGGGTTGAGCAGTTCTTC. It yields the protein CASSFVGARVEQFF.

The chain links TRBV6-2 or TRBV6-3 to TRBJ2-3, with D perhaps being TRBD1 or TRBD2 (5 bases each). This CDR3 comprises 18 residues. The germline V gene encodes CDR1 MNHEY and CDR2 SVGEGT. The ends were cut back, 6 bases at V and 1 base at J, with 23 bases in the middle. The CDR3: CASSPGTRRAVGTDTQYF. The CDR3 DNA follows: TGTGCCAGCAGCCCTGGGACCCGACGAGCGGTAGGCACAGATACGCAGTATTTT.

The V and J genes are TRBV24-1 and TRBJ2-1, with TRBD2 matching 7 bases. The J segment lost 0 bases and the V segment lost 6 bases, leaving 10 bases of the junction unmatched. CDR1 is KGHDR, CDR2 SFDVKD, per germline. The CDR3 consists of 17 residues. This CDR3 reads CATSHPSGGSSYNEQFF. The CDR3 DNA is TGTGCCACCAGTCACCCCAGTGGCGGGAGCTCCTACAATGAGCAGTTCTTC.

This clonotype was detected ten times or more. The V and J genes are TRBV5-1 and TRBJ2-7, with 13 bases that match TRBD2. Germline V lookup: CDR1 SGHRS, CDR2 YFSETQ. The V and J ends lost 2 bases and 5 bases, in that order; junction bases with no gene match: 1. The CDR3 length is 14 residues. The CDR3: CASSLGLAGDEQYV. The CDR3, as DNA: TGCGCCAGCAGCTTAGGACTAGCGGGAGACGAGCAGTACGTC.

The chain employs TRBV5-1 and TRBJ1-2, with TRBD1 identical over 8 bases. The V segment lost 0 bases and the J segment 6 bases; nucleotides outside the gene matches: 4. CDR1 and CDR2 (germline): SGHRS, YFSETQ. The CDR3 is 14 residues long. CDR3 DNA: TGCGCCAGCAGCTTGGGGGCAGGGGGCGATGGCTACACCTTC. Encoded protein: CASSLGAGGDGYTF.

The V call is TRBV5-1, the J call TRBJ2-1, with D hard to call. This CDR3 has 15 residues. The germline V and J ends were trimmed by 3 bases and 4 bases, with 14 bases remaining between them. CDR1 is SGHRS, CDR2 YFSETQ, per germline. CDR3 sequence: CASSSSLIDYNEQFF. The DNA for the CDR3 is TGCGCCAGCAGCTCCTCGCTAATAGATTACAATGAGCAGTTCTTC.

The chain couples TRBV21-1 to TRBJ2-3; the table names TRBD1, a call not compared with the DNA. TRBV21-1 represents a pseudogene. The CDR3 has 19 amino acids. In DNA, the CDR3 is TGTGCCAGCAGCAAACGGAGATTCGTAACAGGGATGGTCCCAGATACGCAGTATTTT. This translates into CASSKRRFVTGMVPDTQYF.

This clonotype occurred a few times. The V and J genes are TRBV11-3 and TRBJ2-1, with 9 bases identical to TRBD2. The CDR3 sequence is 15 residues long. Germline V gene lookup returns CDR1 SGHNT and CDR2 YENEEA. V lost 0 bases and J lost 5; bases outside the gene matches: 2. The CDR3 DNA follows: TGTGCCAGCAGCTTAGAGGCTAGCGGGGACAATGAGCAGTTCTTC. Its protein product is CASSLEASGDNEQFF. Full variable domain (rest looked up from reference TRBV11-3 and TRBJ2-1): EAGVVQSPRYKIIEKKQPVAFWCNPISGHNTLYWYLQNLGQGPELLIRYENEEAVDDSQLPKDRFSAERLKGVDSTLKIQPAELGDSAVYLCASSLEASGDNEQFFGPGTRLTVL.

V usage is TRBV7-2 and J usage is TRBJ1-1; D gene uncertain. Germline V CDR1 and CDR2: SGHTA, FQGNSA. CDR3 size: 15 residues. Between the trimmed V and J ends, which lost 1 base and 1 base, there was a span of 10 bases. The CDR3 sequence is CASSLVATSNTEAFF. CDR3 in DNA: TGTGCCAGCAGCTTAGTGGCGACATCGAACACTGAAGCTTTCTTT.

The J gene is TRBJ2-7, the V gene TRBV6-2 or TRBV6-3, with 8 bases matching TRBD1. Germline loops: CDR1 MNHEY, CDR2 SVGEGT. Unmatched junction bases numbered 8, after V lost 4 bases and J lost 3 bases. The CDR3 spans 15 residues. The CDR3 reads CASSSPRGLYYEQYF. DNA for the CDR3: TGTGCCAGCAGTTCCCCCAGGGGGCTTTACTACGAGCAGTACTTC.

This clonotype came up many times. This chain uses TRBV27 with TRBJ2-3, with TRBD2 matching 8 bases. Looked up from germline, CDR1 is MNHEY and CDR2 is SMNVEV (reference sequence). This CDR3 has 17 amino acids. V lost 1 base to trimming and J lost 4 bases; unmatched junction nucleotides: 10. The CDR3 loop reads CASSLYSWSGSADTQYF. The CDR3 coding sequence is TGTGCCAGCAGTTTATATTCTTGGAGCGGGAGTGCAGATACGCAGTATTTT.

This clonotype has more than one count but fewer than ten. This rearrangement joins TRBV6-5 to TRBJ2-7; either TRBD1 or TRBD2 may fit D (6 bases each). V lost 7 bases to trimming and J lost 2 bases, with 15 bases between them. Per germline, CDR1 MNHEY and CDR2 SVGAGI. The CDR3 is 14 residues long. CDR3 sequence: CASNSLGGTYEQYF. The CDR3 region has the DNA TGTGCCAGCAATTCCCTAGGGGGGACCTACGAGCAGTACTTC.

This clonotype has just a few counts. The genes are TRBV7-2 and TRBJ1-1; D is unclear. The CDR3 length is 17 residues. The V gene lost 5 bases and the J gene lost 0 bases, with 19 bases spanning the gap. Per germline, CDR1 SGHTA and CDR2 FQGNSA. CDR3 DNA sequence: TGTGCCAGCAGCCCCTTCGGGTTTCGAGGGATGAACACTGAAGCTTTCTTT. This codes for CASSPFGFRGMNTEAFF. The full variable domain, completed using reference TRBV7-2 and TRBJ1-1, is GAGVSQSPSNKVTEKGKDVELRCDPISGHTALYWYRQSLGQGLEFLIYFQGNSAPDKSGLPSDRFSAERTGGSVSTLTIQRTQQEDSAVYLCASSPFGFRGMNTEAFFGQGTRLTVV.

This clonotype was seen ten or more times. The rearrangement links TRBV11-2 to TRBJ2-7; D is possibly TRBD1 (6 bases). This CDR3 is built from 15 residues. Germline assignment: CDR1 SGHAT and CDR2 FQNNGV. V dropped 5 bases and J dropped 2 bases, with 16 bases sitting between them. The DNA of the CDR3 is TGTGCCAGCAGCAGCAGGGGCCCCCTCACCTACGAGCAGTACTTC. Its translation is CASSSRGPLTYEQYF.

In its sample, this clonotype was seen a few times. This sequence joins TRBV5-1 and TRBJ1-6; TRBD1 aligns across 8 bases. The CDR3 length is 17 residues. From germline, CDR1 is SGHRS and CDR2 YFSETQ. J gave up 7 bases and V 0 bases, and 9 bases lay outside the gene matches. The CDR3 bases are TGCGCCAGCAGCTTGGCCACAGGGGGTTTCGTCAATTCACCCCTCCACTTT. It codes for CASSLATGGFVNSPLHF.

The rearrangement joins TRBV7-2 to TRBJ2-3; D is unclear. This CDR3 has 15 amino acids. Trimming took off 1 base at V and 1 base at J, with 9 bases between the two ends. CDR1 and CDR2 (germline): SGHTA, FQGNSA. CDR3 residues: CASSLGRPRTDTQYF. For the CDR3, the DNA is TGTGCCAGCAGCTTAGGGCGGCCCCGCACAGATACGCAGTATTTT.

The sample holds many counts of this clonotype. The chain employs TRBV12-3 or TRBV12-4 and TRBJ2-6; D is perhaps TRBD1 or TRBD2 (5 bases each). V lost 7 bases and J lost 0, with 16 bases in between. CDR3 size: 17 residues. Here the CDR3 DNA reads TGTGCCAGCACCCCTATTGTGGGGACCTCTGGGGCCAACGTCCTGACTTTC. It translates to CASTPIVGTSGANVLTF.

This clonotype was seen a handful of times. This chain links TRBV28 with TRBJ1-2, with 8 bases matching TRBD1. V was pared by 5 bases and J by 6 bases, with 8 bases of the junction left unmatched. In germline, CDR1 is MDHEN, CDR2 SYDVKM. The CDR3 consists of 14 residues. The CDR3 DNA reads as TGTGCCAGCAGTCCCTCGGACAGGGAGGATGGCTACACCTTC. Translated: CASSPSDREDGYTF.

This clonotype appeared many times. The CDR3 region has the DNA TGTGCCACCAGAAACGAGGGAGGGCCGGGGTACAATGAGCAGTTCTTC. Its translation: CATRNEGGPGYNEQFF. This chain joins TRBV15 and TRBJ2-1; 7 nucleotides line up with TRBD2. With 6 bases clipped from V and 4 bases from J, the junction kept 12 bases outside the gene matches. Germline V lookup: CDR1 LNHNV, CDR2 YYDKDF (reference sequence). There are 16 residues in the CDR3.

This clonotype was picked up a small number of times. This chain connects TRBV7-9 to TRBJ1-6, with TRBD1 as a possible D gene (6 bases). This CDR3 spans 15 amino acids. The ends were cut back, 5 bases at V and 6 bases at J, with 14 bases in the middle. CDR1 is SEHNR, CDR2 FQNEAQ, per germline (reference sequence). Here the CDR3 reads CASSPAGTTNSPLHF. Here the CDR3 DNA reads TGTGCCAGCAGCCCCGCGGGGACAACTAATTCACCCCTCCACTTT.